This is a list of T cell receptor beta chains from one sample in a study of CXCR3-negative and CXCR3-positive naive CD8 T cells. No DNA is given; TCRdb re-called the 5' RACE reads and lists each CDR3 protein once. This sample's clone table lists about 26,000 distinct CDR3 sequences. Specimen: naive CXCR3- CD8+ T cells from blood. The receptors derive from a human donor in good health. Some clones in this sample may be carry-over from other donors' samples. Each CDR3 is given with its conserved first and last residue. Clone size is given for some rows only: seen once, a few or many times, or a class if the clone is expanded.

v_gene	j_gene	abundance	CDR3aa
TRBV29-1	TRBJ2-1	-	CSVERLGEQFF
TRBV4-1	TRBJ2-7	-	CASSQFRGGLYEQYF
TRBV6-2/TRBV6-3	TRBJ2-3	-	CASSTEGGSTDTQYF
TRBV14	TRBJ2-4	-	CASSGHRFNIQYF
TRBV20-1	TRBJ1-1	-	CSVNRARAEAFF
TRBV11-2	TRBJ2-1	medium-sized	CASSPPGQQYNEQFF
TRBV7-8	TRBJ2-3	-	CASSLVGVDTQYF
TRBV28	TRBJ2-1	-	CASRFGVVDNEQLF
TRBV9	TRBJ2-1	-	CASSVGGGDEQFF
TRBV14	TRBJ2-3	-	CASSQEWATVTDTQYF
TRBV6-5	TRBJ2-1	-	CATSPGGGINEQFF
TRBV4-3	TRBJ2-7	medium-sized	CASSQDRGRNNEQYF
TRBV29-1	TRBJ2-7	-	CSVAGQGSYEQYF
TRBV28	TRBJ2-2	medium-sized	CASSMTSATGELFF
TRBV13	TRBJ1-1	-	CASSLQGASEAFF
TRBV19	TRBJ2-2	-	CASSIISTGELFF
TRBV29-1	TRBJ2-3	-	CSVEGRTSTDTQYF
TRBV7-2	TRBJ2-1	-	CASSWGASYNEQFF
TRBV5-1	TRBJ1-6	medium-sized	CASSLVQGDVYSPLHF
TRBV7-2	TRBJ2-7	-	CASSLWGTYEQYF
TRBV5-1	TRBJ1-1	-	CASSAGQNTEAFF
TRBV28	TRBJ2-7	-	CASSLTSGGYNEQYF
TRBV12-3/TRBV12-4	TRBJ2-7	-	CASSFWGGPFCEQYF
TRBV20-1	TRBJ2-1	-	CSARDLERGGSYNEQFF
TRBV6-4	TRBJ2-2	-	CASARGQGETGELFF
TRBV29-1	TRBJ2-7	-	CSVEGLPKTPYEQYF
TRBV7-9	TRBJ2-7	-	CASSLGDRGVYEQYF
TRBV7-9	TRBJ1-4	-	CASSFSGGAWNEKLFF
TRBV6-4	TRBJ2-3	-	CASSDSSGGTDTQYF
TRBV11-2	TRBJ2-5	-	CASSQGVGGQQETQYF
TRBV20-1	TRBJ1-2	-	CSANLPRGLNYGYTF
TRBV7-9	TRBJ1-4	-	CASSLPGQEEKLFF
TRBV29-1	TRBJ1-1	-	CSALPGATTEAFF
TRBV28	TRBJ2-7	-	CASSFGEGYEQYF
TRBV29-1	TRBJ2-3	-	CSTQEGDTQYF
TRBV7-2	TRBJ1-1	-	CASRPGTSNMNTEAFF
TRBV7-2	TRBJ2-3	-	CASSWPGLAGGPGTDTQYF
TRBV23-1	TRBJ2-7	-	CASTNKGRGGSYEQYF
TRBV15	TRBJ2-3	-	CATSRRTQALDTQYF
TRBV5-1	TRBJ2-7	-	CASSLQDSYEQYF
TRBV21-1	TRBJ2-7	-	CASYGRQNDEQYF
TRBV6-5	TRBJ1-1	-	CASSNPRDISAEAFF
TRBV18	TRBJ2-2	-	CASSDRNTGELFF
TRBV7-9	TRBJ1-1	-	CASSLGTGGRRTEAFF
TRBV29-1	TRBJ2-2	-	CSVGDSPATGELFF
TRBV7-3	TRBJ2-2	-	CASSPGQSGELFF
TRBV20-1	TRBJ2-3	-	CSAKNLAGEIGTQYF
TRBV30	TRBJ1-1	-	CACSQGLQGTEAFF
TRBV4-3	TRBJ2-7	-	CASSQFGGPYEQYF
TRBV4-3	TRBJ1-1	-	CASSQRSGYTEAFF
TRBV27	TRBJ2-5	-	CASSLSGIQETQYF
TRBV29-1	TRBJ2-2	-	CSVRTGNTGELFF
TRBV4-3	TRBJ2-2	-	CASSQSRAASTGELFF
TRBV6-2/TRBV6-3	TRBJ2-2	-	CASSSGTSAGELFF
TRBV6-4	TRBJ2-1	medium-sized	CASSRTGEGNEQFF